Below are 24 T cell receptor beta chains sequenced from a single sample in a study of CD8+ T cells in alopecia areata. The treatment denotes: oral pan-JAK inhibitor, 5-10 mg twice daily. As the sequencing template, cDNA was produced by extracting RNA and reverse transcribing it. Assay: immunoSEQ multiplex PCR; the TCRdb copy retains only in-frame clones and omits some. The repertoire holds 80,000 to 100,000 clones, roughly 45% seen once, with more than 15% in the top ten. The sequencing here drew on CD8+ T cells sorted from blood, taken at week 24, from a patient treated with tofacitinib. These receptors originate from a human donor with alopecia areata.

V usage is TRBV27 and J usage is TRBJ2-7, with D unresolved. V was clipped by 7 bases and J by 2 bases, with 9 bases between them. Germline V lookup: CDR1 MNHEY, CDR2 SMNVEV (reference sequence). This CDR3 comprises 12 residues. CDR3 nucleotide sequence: TGTGCCAGCACCGATCAAGCCTACGAGCAGTACTTC. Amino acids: CASTDQAYEQYF.

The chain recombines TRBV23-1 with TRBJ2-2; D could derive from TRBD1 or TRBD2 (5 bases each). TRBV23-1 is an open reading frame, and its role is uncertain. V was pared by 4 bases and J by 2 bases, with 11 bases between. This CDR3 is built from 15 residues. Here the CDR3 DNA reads TGCGCCAGCAGTCGGGGGACCCAAAACACCGGGGAGCTGTTTTTT. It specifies CASSRGTQNTGELFF.

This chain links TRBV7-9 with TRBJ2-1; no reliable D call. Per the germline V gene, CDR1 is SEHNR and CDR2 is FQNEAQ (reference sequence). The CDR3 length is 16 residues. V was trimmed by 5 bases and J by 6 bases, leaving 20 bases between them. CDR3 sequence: CASSASVAVEINEQFF. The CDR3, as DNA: TGTGCCAGCAGCGCCTCCGTTGCGGTCGAAATCAATGAGCAGTTCTTC. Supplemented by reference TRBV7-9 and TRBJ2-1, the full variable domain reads DTGVSQNPRHKITKRGQNVTFRCDPISEHNRLYWYRQTLGQGPEFLTYFQNEAQLEKSRLLSDRFSAERPKGSFSTLEIQRTEQGDSAMYLCASSASVAVEINEQFFGPGTRLTVL.

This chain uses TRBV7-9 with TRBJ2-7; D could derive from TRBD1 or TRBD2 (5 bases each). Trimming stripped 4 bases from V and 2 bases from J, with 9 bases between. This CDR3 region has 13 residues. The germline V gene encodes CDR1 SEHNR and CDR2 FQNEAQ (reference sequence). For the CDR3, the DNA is TGTGCCAGCAGCTGGGACGGAACCTACGAGCAGTACTTC. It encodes CASSWDGTYEQYF.

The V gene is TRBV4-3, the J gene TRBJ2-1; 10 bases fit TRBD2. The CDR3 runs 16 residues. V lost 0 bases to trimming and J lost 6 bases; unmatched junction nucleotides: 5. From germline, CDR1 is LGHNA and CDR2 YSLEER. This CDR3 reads CASSQEVLAGVNEQFF. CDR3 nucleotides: TGCGCCAGCAGCCAAGAAGTTCTAGCGGGAGTCAATGAGCAGTTCTTC.

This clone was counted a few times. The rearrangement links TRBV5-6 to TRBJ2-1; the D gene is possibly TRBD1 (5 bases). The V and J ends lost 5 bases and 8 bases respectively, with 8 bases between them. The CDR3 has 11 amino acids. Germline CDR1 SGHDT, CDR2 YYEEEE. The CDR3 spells CASRWGHEQFF. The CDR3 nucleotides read TGTGCCAGCAGGTGGGGCCATGAGCAGTTCTTC.

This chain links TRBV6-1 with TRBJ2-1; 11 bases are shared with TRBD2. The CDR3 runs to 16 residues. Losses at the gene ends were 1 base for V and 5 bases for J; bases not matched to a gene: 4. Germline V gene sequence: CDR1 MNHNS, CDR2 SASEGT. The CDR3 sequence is CASSEGTSGSNNEQFF. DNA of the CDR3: TGTGCCAGCAGTGAAGGGACTAGCGGGTCCAACAATGAGCAGTTCTTC.

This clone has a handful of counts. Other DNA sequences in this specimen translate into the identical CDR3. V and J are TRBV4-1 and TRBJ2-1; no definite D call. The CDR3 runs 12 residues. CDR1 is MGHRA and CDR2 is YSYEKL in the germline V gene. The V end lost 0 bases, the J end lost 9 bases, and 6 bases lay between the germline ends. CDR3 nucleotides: TGCGCCAGCAGCCAAGATCGTGTTGAGCAGTTCTTC. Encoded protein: CASSQDRVEQFF.

CDR3 in amino acids: CASSLEPPGGQGTDTQYF. CDR3 DNA sequence: TGTGCCAGCAGCTTAGAACCCCCGGGGGGACAGGGCACAGATACGCAGTATTTT. This chain uses TRBV11-2 with TRBJ2-3, with D perhaps TRBD1 (8 bases). This CDR3 comprises 18 residues. V lost 0 bases to trimming and J lost 1 base, with 17 bases between them. CDR1 is SGHAT and CDR2 is FQNNGV in the germline V gene. Looking up the rest from reference TRBV11-2 and TRBJ2-3 gives the full variable domain: EAGVAQSPRYKIIEKRQSVAFWCNPISGHATLYWYQQILGQGPKLLIQFQNNGVVDDSQLPKDRFSAERLKGVDSTLKIQPAKLEDSAVYLCASSLEPPGGQGTDTQYFGPGTRLTVL.

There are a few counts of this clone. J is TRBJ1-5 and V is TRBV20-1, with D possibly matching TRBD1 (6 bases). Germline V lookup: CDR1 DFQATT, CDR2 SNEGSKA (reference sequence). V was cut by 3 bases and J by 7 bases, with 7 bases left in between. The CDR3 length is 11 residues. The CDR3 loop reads CSARDSQPQHF. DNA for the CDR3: TGCAGTGCTAGGGACAGCCAGCCCCAGCATTTT.

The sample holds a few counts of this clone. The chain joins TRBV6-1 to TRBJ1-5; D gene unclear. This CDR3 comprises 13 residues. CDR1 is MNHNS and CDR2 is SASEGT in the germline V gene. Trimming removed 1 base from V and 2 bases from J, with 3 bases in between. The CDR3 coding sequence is TGTGCCAGCAGTGAAGGGGGCAATCAGCCCCAGCATTTT. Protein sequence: CASSEGGNQPQHF.

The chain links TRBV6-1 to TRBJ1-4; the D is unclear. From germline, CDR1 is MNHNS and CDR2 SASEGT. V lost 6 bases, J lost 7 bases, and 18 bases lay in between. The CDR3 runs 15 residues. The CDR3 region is CASSPNRVRGEKLFF. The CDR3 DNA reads TGTGCCAGCAGCCCCAACCGGGTCCGGGGTGAAAAACTGTTTTTT.

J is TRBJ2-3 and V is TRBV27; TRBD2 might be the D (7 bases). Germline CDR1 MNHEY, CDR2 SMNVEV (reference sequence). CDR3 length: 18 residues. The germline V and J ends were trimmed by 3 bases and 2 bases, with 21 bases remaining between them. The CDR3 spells CASSFGRGGAPHTDTQYF. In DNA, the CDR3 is TGTGCCAGCAGTTTCGGTAGGGGGGGCGCCCCCCACACAGATACGCAGTATTTT.

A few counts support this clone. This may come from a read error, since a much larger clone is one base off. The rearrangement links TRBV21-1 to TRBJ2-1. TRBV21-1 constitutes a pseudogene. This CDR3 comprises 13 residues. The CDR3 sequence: CASSQEGSNEQFF. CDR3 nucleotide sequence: TGCGCCAGCAGCCAAGAGGGTTCCAATGAGCAGTTCTTC.

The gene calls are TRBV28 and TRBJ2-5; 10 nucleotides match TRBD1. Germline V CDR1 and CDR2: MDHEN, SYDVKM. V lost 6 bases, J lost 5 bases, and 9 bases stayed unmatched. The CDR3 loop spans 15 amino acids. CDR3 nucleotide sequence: TGTGCCAGCAGACCCGGGACAGGGGTGTGGGAGACCCAGTACTTC. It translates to CASRPGTGVWETQYF. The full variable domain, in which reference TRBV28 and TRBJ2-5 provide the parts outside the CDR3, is DVKVTQSSRYLVKRTGEKVFLECVQDMDHENMFWYRQDPGLGLRLIYFSYDVKMKEKGDIPEGYSVSREKKERFSLILESASTNQTSMYLCASRPGTGVWETQYFGPGTRLLVL.

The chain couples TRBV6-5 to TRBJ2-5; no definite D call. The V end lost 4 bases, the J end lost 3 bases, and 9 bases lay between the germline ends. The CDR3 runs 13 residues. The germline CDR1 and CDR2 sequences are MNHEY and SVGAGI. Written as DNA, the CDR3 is TGTGCCAGCAGTTCGGACGGAAAAGAGACCCAGTACTTC. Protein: CASSSDGKETQYF.

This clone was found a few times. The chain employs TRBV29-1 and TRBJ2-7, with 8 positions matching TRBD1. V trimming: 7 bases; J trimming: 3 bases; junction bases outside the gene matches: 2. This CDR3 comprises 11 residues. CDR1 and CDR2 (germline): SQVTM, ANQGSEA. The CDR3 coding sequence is TGCAGCGCCGGACAGGGCTACGAGCAGTACTTC. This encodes CSAGQGYEQYF.

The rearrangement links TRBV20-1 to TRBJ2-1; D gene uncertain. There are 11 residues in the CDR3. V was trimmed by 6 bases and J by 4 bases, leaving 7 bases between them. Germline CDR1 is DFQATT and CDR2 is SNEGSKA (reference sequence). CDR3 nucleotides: TGCAGTGCGATATTATACAATGAGCAGTTCTTC. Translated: CSAILYNEQFF.

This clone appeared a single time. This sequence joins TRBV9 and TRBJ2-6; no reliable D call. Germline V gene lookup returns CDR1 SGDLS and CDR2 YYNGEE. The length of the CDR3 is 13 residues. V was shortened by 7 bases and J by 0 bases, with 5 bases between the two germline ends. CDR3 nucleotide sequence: TGTGCCAGCGAAAGCTCTGGGGCCAACGTCCTGACTTTC. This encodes CASESSGANVLTF.

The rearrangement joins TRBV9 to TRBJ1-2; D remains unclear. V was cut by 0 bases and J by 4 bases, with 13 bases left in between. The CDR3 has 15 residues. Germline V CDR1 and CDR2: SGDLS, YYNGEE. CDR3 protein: CASSVDREAVYGYTF. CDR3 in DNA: TGTGCCAGCAGCGTAGATAGGGAAGCGGTCTATGGCTACACCTTC. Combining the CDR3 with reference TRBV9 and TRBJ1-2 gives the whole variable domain DSGVTQTPKHLITATGQRVTLRCSPRSGDLSVYWYQQSLDQGLQFLIQYYNGEERAKGNILERFSAQQFPDLHSELNLSSLELGDSALYFCASSVDREAVYGYTFGSGTRLTVV.

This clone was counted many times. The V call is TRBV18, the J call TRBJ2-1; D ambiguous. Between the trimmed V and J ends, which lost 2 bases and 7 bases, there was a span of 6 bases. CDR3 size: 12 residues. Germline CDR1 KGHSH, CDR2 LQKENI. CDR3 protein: CASSPAGNEQFF. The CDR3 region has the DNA TGTGCCAGCTCACCAGCTGGGAATGAGCAGTTCTTC.

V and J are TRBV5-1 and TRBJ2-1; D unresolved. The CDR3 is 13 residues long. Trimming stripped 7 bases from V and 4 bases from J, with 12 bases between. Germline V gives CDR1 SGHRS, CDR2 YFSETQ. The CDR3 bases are TGCGCCAGCTTAAGCCCGGAGTACAATGAGCAGTTCTTC. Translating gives CASLSPEYNEQFF.

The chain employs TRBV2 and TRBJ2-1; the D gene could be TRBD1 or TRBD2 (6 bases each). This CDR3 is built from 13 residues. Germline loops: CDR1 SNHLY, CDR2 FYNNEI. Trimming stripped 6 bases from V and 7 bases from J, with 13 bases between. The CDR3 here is CASSSPGANEQFF. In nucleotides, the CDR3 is TGTGCCAGCAGCTCCCCGGGGGCAAATGAGCAGTTCTTC.

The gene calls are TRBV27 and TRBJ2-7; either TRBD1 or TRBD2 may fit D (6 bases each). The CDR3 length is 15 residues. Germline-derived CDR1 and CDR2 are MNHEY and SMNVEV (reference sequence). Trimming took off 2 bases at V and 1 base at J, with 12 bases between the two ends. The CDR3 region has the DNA TGTGCCAGCAGTTTAAACCAGGGGACTTCCTACGAGCAGTACTTC. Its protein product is CASSLNQGTSYEQYF.